The rows below give T cell receptor beta chains drawn from one sample of a study of shared clonotypes between healthy human individuals. The assay was immunoSEQ multiplex PCR, and TCRdb's table has in-frame clones only and misses some. The sample includes some 2.4 million clones, roughly 93% of them seen just once. Sequencing was performed on naive CD4+ T cells from PBMCs. The source is a man aged 18 to 29 in good health. Some clones in this sample may be carry-over from other donors' samples. Both conserved end residues are part of each CDR3. D genes are given only for firm matches. A clone size is listed for some rows: how often the clone was seen (once, few, many), or a class if it is expanded.

>-|-|TRBJ1-2|TRBV11-2
CASSGELGRLYGYTF
TGTGCCAGCAGCGGTGAGCTTGGACGGCTTTATGGCTACACCTTC
>-|-|TRBJ1-2|TRBV2
CATKMNYGYTF
TGTGCCACTAAAATGAACTATGGCTACACCTTC
>once|-|TRBJ2-2|TRBV5-6
CASGNTGFLSGELFF
TGTGCCAGCGGCAACACAGGGTTTCTATCCGGGGAGCTGTTTTTT
>-|-|TRBJ1-3|TRBV18
CASSPLDSILPGNTIYF
TGTGCCAGCTCACCACTGGACAGTATACTGCCTGGAAACACCATATATTTT
>-|TRBD1|TRBJ2-4|TRBV14
CASSYTGGIAKNIQYF
TGTGCCAGCAGCTATACAGGGGGAATAGCCAAAAACATTCAGTACTTC
>-|TRBD2|TRBJ2-2|TRBV28
CASSPRRAGEIWGELFF
TGTGCCAGCAGCCCCCGGAGAGCGGGAGAGATATGGGGGGAGCTGTTTTTT
>-|-|TRBJ2-7|TRBV5-1
CASSNRDFYYEQYF
TGCGCCAGCAGCAACCGGGACTTTTACTACGAGCAGTACTTC
>-|-|TRBJ2-5|TRBV2
CASLITGGTQYF
TGTGCCAGCCTAATAACCGGGGGGACCCAGTACTTC
>-|TRBD2|TRBJ2-1|TRBV7-6
CASSLALGGEVSYNEQFF
TGTGCCAGCAGCTTAGCGCTTGGGGGGGAAGTCTCCTACAATGAGCAGTTCTTC
>-|-|TRBJ2-7|TRBV2
CASRRDGVYEQYF
TGTGCCAGCAGAAGGGACGGAGTATACGAGCAGTACTTC
>-|TRBD1|TRBJ1-2|TRBV7-9
CASSLVYRGQYGYTF
TGTGCCAGCAGCTTAGTTTACAGGGGGCAGTATGGCTACACCTTC
>-|-|TRBJ1-3|TRBV9
CASSVEERASGNTIYF
TGTGCCAGCAGCGTAGAGGAAAGAGCGTCTGGAAACACCATATATTTT
>-|-|TRBJ2-1|TRBV14
CASSQVSPGGEQFF
TGTGCCAGCAGCCAAGTTTCGCCCGGAGGTGAGCAGTTCTTC
>-|TRBD1|TRBJ2-5|TRBV2
CASSESPGGLQETQYF
TGTGCCAGCAGTGAAAGCCCAGGGGGCCTACAAGAGACCCAGTACTTC
>-|TRBD1|TRBJ2-7|TRBV6-5
CASRKPGQYEQYF
TGTGCCAGCAGGAAGCCGGGACAGTACGAGCAGTACTTC
>-|TRBD1|TRBJ1-2|TRBV5-5
CASSLLTGLNYGYTF
TGTGCCAGCAGCTTGCTGACAGGGCTAAACTATGGCTACACCTTC
>-|-|TRBJ1-2|TRBV10-3
CAISEFPNYGYTF
TGTGCCATCAGTGAGTTCCCTAACTATGGCTACACCTTC
>-|-|TRBJ2-7|TRBV9
CASSPRLGSSYEQYF
TGTGCCAGCAGCCCTCGACTAGGGAGCTCCTACGAGCAGTACTTC
>once|-|TRBJ1-3|TRBV28
CASSLTPGSAGYGNTIYF
TGTGCCAGCAGTTTAACCCCAGGGTCAGCAGGATATGGAAACACCATATATTTT
>once|-|TRBJ1-1|TRBV4-1
CASRTGPHLGGTEAFF
TGCGCCAGCAGAACCGGGCCCCATCTTGGGGGCACTGAAGCTTTCTTT
>-|-|TRBJ2-7|TRBV27
CASSPGLYYEQYF
TGTGCCAGCAGTCCTGGCCTCTACTACGAGCAGTACTTC
>-|-|TRBJ1-5|TRBV30
CAWSGSGHGKGSFNQPQHF
TGTGCCTGGAGTGGATCGGGGCACGGGAAGGGCTCTTTCAATCAGCCCCAGCATTTT
>-|TRBD2|TRBJ2-1|TRBV29-1
CSALAGGYNEQFF
TGCAGCGCGCTAGCGGGAGGGTACAATGAGCAGTTCTTC
>-|-|TRBJ2-1|TRBV5-3
CARSLEASAINEQFF
TGTGCCAGAAGCTTGGAGGCTAGCGCTATCAATGAGCAGTTCTTC
>-|-|TRBJ2-2|TRBV7-2
CASSLEGLGELFF
TGTGCCAGCAGCTTAGAAGGCCTCGGGGAGCTGTTTTTT
>-|-|TRBJ1-1|TRBV6-5
CASSYGGWTEAFF
TGTGCCAGCAGTTACGGGGGTTGGACTGAAGCTTTCTTT
>-|TRBD1|TRBJ2-7|TRBV6-6
CASRGGTGIGEQYF
TGTGCCAGCAGGGGTGGGACAGGGATAGGGGAGCAGTACTTC
>-|-|TRBJ1-2|TRBV14
CASSLSGVPGYTF
TGTGCCAGCAGCCTGTCGGGGGTTCCTGGCTACACCTTC
>-|-|TRBJ2-1|TRBV25-1
CASNFGPRGNEQFF
TGTGCCAGCAACTTTGGGCCTCGGGGCAATGAGCAGTTCTTC
>-|TRBD2|TRBJ2-5|TRBV19
CASSMEEGTRRETQYF
TGTGCCAGTAGTATGGAAGAAGGGACTAGGCGGGAGACCCAGTACTTC
>-|-|TRBJ2-7|TRBV7-9
CASSLGLTVAYEQYF
TGTGCCAGCAGCTTGGGTCTGACAGTCGCCTACGAGCAGTACTTC
>once|-|TRBJ2-7|TRBV6-1
CASSENSHEQYF
TGTGCCAGCAGTGAAAACAGCCACGAGCAGTACTTC
>-|TRBD2|TRBJ2-1|TRBV5-1
CASSLVTSGTFHEQFF
TGCGCCAGCAGCTTGGTTACTAGCGGGACATTCCATGAGCAGTTCTTC
>-|TRBD1|TRBJ1-5|TRBV9
CASSTTGDQPQHF
TGTGCCAGCAGCACAACAGGGGATCAGCCCCAGCATTTT
>-|TRBD1|TRBJ2-1|TRBV5-4
CASSLAGTGSLGEVF
TGTGCCAGCAGCTTGGCCGGGACAGGGAGCCTGGGCGAGGTCTTC
>-|-|TRBJ1-1|TRBV5-5
CASSSDGGTEAFF
TGTGCCAGCAGCTCCGACGGAGGCACTGAAGCTTTCTTT
>-|-|TRBJ2-3|TRBV28
CASSFWGRQEDTQYF
TGTGCCAGCAGTTTTTGGGGCAGGCAGGAAGATACGCAGTATTTT
>-|-|TRBJ2-7|TRBV30
CAWSGAGPLRQYF
TGTGCCTGGAGTGGCGCTGGGCCCCTACGGCAGTACTTC
>-|-|TRBJ1-5|TRBV27
CASSFQGSNQPQHF
TGTGCCAGCAGTTTCCAGGGTAGCAATCAGCCCCAGCATTTT
>-|-|TRBJ1-6|TRBV2
CASSDRSSYNSPLHF
TGTGCCAGCAGTGATCGGAGCTCCTATAATTCACCCCTCCACTTT
>-|TRBD1|TRBJ1-4|TRBV4-1
CASSQVGQGNEKLFF
TGCGCCAGCAGCCAAGTGGGACAGGGTAATGAAAAACTGTTTTTT
>-|TRBD2|TRBJ2-1|TRBV18
CASSPREGLAEQFF
TGTGCCAGCTCACCCCGAGAGGGACTAGCGGAGCAGTTCTTC